The 17 T cell receptor beta chains in this list originate from one sample, sequenced in a study of T-cell memory formation after mild COVID-19. TCRdb used MiXCR to reprocess the 5' RACE reads, holding one entry per CDR3 protein. The repertoire holds 350,000 to 450,000 distinct CDR3 sequences, 28% seen once, with roughly 13% in the top ten. Specimen: PBMCs or a T cell subset sorted from them (not recorded which). The receptors derive from an adult woman who had mild COVID-19 (a few samples of this study predate the infection). Cell type and time point are not known.

V is TRBV7-2 and J is TRBJ2-5, with D hard to call. Germline V lookup: CDR1 SGHTA, CDR2 FQGNSA. V lost 3 bases, J lost 5 bases, and 13 bases lay in between. CDR3 length: 14 residues. CDR3 residues: CASSLGPLFETQYF. CDR3 nucleotides: TGTGCCAGCAGCTTGGGCCCTCTTTTCGAGACCCAGTACTTC.

V usage is TRBV25-1 and J usage is TRBJ2-3, with a weak D call TRBD2 (6 bases). The CDR3 length is 16 residues. The V end was cut by 6 bases, the J end by 6 bases, with 22 bases between. Germline lookup yields CDR1 MGHDK and CDR2 SYGVNS. The CDR3 here is CASRPMGSGERDTQYF. CDR3 nucleotide sequence: TGTGCCAGCAGACCCATGGGTAGCGGCGAAAGGGATACGCAGTATTTT.

This chain joins TRBV4-3 and TRBJ1-6, with D possibly matching TRBD1 (6 bases). Germline values: CDR1 LGHNA, CDR2 YSLEER. The CDR3 spans 14 residues. Deletions cut 4 bases from V and 6 bases from J, with 10 bases between. CDR3 bases: TGCGCCAGCAGCCTGTCAGGGGTTAATTCACCCCTCCACTTT. Protein sequence: CASSLSGVNSPLHF.

The chain has TRBV12-3 or TRBV12-4 and TRBJ2-5, with 7 bases matching TRBD1. After removal of 7 bases from V and 3 bases from J, the junction contained 8 bases not matched to a gene. This CDR3 is 14 amino acids long. CDR3 protein: CASTTSQGEETQYF. For the CDR3, the DNA is TGTGCCAGCACCACTTCCCAGGGGGAAGAGACCCAGTACTTC.

This CDR3 is CATSRVGTGGNQPQHF. The CDR3 coding sequence is TGTGCCACCAGCAGAGTCGGGACAGGGGGCAATCAGCCCCAGCATTTT. The chain links TRBV15 to TRBJ1-5; 10 nucleotides match TRBD1. The CDR3 is 16 amino acids. From germline, CDR1 is LNHNV and CDR2 YYDKDF (reference sequence). J lost 2 bases, V lost 1 base, and 2 bases had no gene match. The full variable domain, in which reference TRBV15 and TRBJ1-5 provide the parts outside the CDR3, is DAMVIQNPRYQVTQFGKPVTLSCSQTLNHNVMYWYQQKSSQAPKLLFHYYDKDFNNEADTPDNFQSRRPNTSFCFLDIRSPGLGDTAMYLCATSRVGTGGNQPQHFGDGTRLSIL.

This clonotype was detected only a few times. The junction shows a germline mismatch at one end, possibly a read error. The rearrangement joins TRBV29-1 to TRBJ2-7; TRBD2 agrees at 13 bases. This CDR3 comprises 11 residues. CDR1 is SQVTM, CDR2 ANQGSEA, per germline. The CDR3 coding sequence is TGCAGCGTGGGGACTAGCGGGAAGGTGTCCTTC. It is translated as CSVGTSGKVSF.

The J gene is TRBJ2-7, the V gene TRBV20-1, with 8 bases lining up with TRBD1. Germline loops: CDR1 DFQATT, CDR2 SNEGSKA (reference sequence). CDR3 length: 18 residues. The V segment lost 0 bases and the J segment 1 base; nucleotides outside the gene matches: 14. The CDR3 protein is CSARDVISGTGFSYEQYF. The CDR3 DNA reads TGCAGTGCTAGAGATGTCATATCCGGGACAGGCTTTTCCTACGAGCAGTACTTC.

V and J are TRBV3-1 and TRBJ1-1; unclear D gene. Trimming left V 0 bases short and J 10 bases short, with 12 bases between. Germline CDR1 LGHDT, CDR2 YNNKEL (reference sequence). This CDR3 has 13 residues. The CDR3 DNA reads as TGTGCCAGCAGCCAAGATTCGGGGAGGAGAGCTTTCTTT. It encodes CASSQDSGRRAFF.

The chain uses TRBV6-2 or TRBV6-3 and TRBJ2-5; 16 nucleotides match TRBD2. V gave up 5 bases and J gave up 5 bases; unmatched junction bases: 20. The CDR3 loop spans 21 amino acids. Germline lookup yields CDR1 MNHEY and CDR2 SVGEGT. CDR3 sequence reads: CASSPPGQGLAGGPWVETQYF. CDR3 sequence (DNA): TGTGCCAGCAGTCCCCCCGGGCAGGGACTAGCGGGAGGGCCATGGGTGGAGACCCAGTACTTC.

The chain carries TRBV6-5 and TRBJ2-5, with D perhaps given as TRBD1 or TRBD2 (5 bases each). Trimming took 5 bases from V and 5 from J, leaving 18 bases between them. Germline V lookup: CDR1 MNHEY, CDR2 SVGAGI. This CDR3 has 15 amino acids. The CDR3 here is CASSRTRGVGETQYF. The CDR3 nucleotides are TGTGCCAGCAGTAGAACCCGGGGCGTGGGGGAGACCCAGTACTTC.

This rearrangement joins TRBV4-2 to TRBJ2-2; D is ambiguous. The CDR3 is made up of 14 amino acids. V was shortened by 3 bases and J by 2 bases, with 7 bases between the two germline ends. The V gene's germline CDR1 is LGHNA and CDR2 YNFKEQ. Written as DNA, the CDR3 is TGTGCCAGCAGCCAGGACCGCAACACCGGGGAGCTGTTTTTT. The encoded protein is CASSQDRNTGELFF.

This clonotype was detected only a few times. The V call is TRBV9, the J call TRBJ2-3; the D is unclear. CDR1 and CDR2 from the germline V gene are SGDLS and YYNGEE. V was pared by 0 bases and J by 5 bases, with 10 bases between. The CDR3 is 14 amino acids. CDR3: CASSVGTAKDTQYF. In DNA form, the CDR3 reads TGTGCCAGCAGCGTAGGGACGGCAAAAGATACGCAGTATTTT.

The V gene is TRBV3-1, the J gene TRBJ1-5; D possibly corresponds to TRBD1 (6 bases). V shed 4 bases and J shed 6 bases, with 16 bases lying between them. CDR3 length: 15 residues. Germline loops: CDR1 LGHDT, CDR2 YNNKEL (reference sequence). This CDR3 reads CASSPTGGAGQPQHF. DNA for the CDR3: TGTGCCAGCAGCCCCACTGGGGGGGCTGGTCAGCCCCAGCATTTT.

This sequence joins TRBV7-3 and TRBJ2-2; D is uncertain. Germline CDR1 is SGHTA and CDR2 is FQGTGA. Trimming took 5 bases from V and 4 from J, leaving 11 bases between them. The CDR3 covers 14 residues. The DNA for the CDR3 is TGTGCCAGCAGCCTCAGAAGGAGCACCGGGGAGCTGTTTTTT. This sequence encodes CASSLRRSTGELFF.

The table lists this clonotype with a few counts. This chain connects TRBV6-2 or TRBV6-3 to TRBJ2-1; 9 bases map to TRBD1. J lost 8 bases, V lost 6 bases, and 11 bases had no gene match. The germline V gene encodes CDR1 MNHEY and CDR2 SVGEGT. The CDR3 consists of 15 residues. CDR3 sequence: CASSTGQGRGYEQFF. The CDR3 nucleotides read TGTGCCAGCAGCACGGGACAGGGACGTGGCTATGAGCAGTTCTTC.

J is TRBJ2-3 and V is TRBV18; D not resolved. V lost 6 bases to trimming and J lost 2 bases, with 12 bases between them. The CDR3 totals 14 residues. From germline, CDR1 is KGHSH and CDR2 LQKENI. The CDR3 DNA follows: TGTGCCAGCTCCCCCGGCGAGAACACAGATACGCAGTATTTT. It yields the protein CASSPGENTDTQYF.

This clonotype has only a few counts. The chain joins TRBV5-5 to TRBJ1-5, with TRBD1 as a possible D gene (5 bases). CDR3 length: 15 amino acids. Between the trimmed V and J ends, which lost 3 bases and 0 bases, there was a span of 10 bases. Looked up from germline, CDR1 is SGHKS and CDR2 is YYEKEE (reference sequence). CDR3 DNA: TGTGCCAGCAGCTGGGACGGTAATAGCAATCAGCCCCAGCATTTT. Protein product: CASSWDGNSNQPQHF.